This TCR beta chain was sequenced for a study of T cell repertoires in cytomegalovirus infection. As for the study in general: Carrying CMV and the relevant HLA type showed in public TCR beta signatures. The study's findings and limits: Using cumulative public TCR beta family frequency, the authors identified those who carried CMV together with the relevant HLA.

TCRdb ran MiXCR on the reads and lists one entry per CDR3 protein. The data hold 110,000 or so distinct CDR3 sequences, with 30% observed a single time. On this clonotype itself: The antigen is undetermined.

The germline V gene has CDR1 MNHEY and CDR2 SVGAGI. This CDR3 has 16 residues. Trimming pared 1 base from V and 5 bases from J, leaving 17 bases between. The TCR sequence derives from a human donor in good health (CMV status not recorded). Some clones in this sample may be carry-over from other donors' samples. The specimen comprised CD8+ T cells from cultured PBMCs, sampled from culture after CMV antigen stimulation. The V gene is TRBV6-5, the J gene TRBJ2-5; D is ambiguous. CDR3 DNA: TGTGCCAGCAGTTACTTCGCCTACAATAGAAGGGAGACCCAGTACTTC. Amino acids: CASSYFAYNRRETQYF.